The 27 T cell receptor beta chains below come from one sample, sequenced in a study of T cell responses to AZD1222 COVID-19 vaccine (dated by TCRdb to the early 2020s). Sample time point, as interpreted from the label and publication: about 28 days (+/-7) after the second vaccine dose. The library was built by means of the immunoSEQ multiplex PCR assay. Held by TCRdb, this immuneACCESS table contains in-frame sequences only and omits some clones. Under half of the omission traces to an unresolved V gene where checked; the cause of the rest is unknown. The sample includes 100,000 to 150,000 clones, with 75% to 95% observed a single time. The leading ten clones occupy under 2% of the sample. This sample comprised peripheral blood, obtained 28 days after the second AZD1222 dose. All receptors derive from an adult who received the AZD1222 COVID-19 vaccine.

The J gene is TRBJ2-3, the V gene TRBV11-3, with D tentatively TRBD2 (5 bases). The length of the CDR3 is 14 residues. CDR1 and CDR2 (germline): SGHNT, YENEEA. V gave up 3 bases and J gave up 0 bases, with 7 bases separating them. The CDR3 protein is CASSFRTSTDTQYF. The CDR3 bases are TGTGCCAGCAGCTTCCGGACTAGCACAGATACGCAGTATTTT.

V and J are TRBV10-1 and TRBJ2-7; D is unresolved. Deletions cut 4 bases from V and 6 bases from J, with 13 bases between. Germline CDR1 reads WNHNN; CDR2 reads SYGVQD (reference sequence). The CDR3 length is 13 residues. The CDR3 sequence is CASSGQVKGEQYF. The DNA of the CDR3 is TGCGCCAGCAGTGGGCAGGTCAAGGGCGAGCAGTACTTC.

This clone showed up just a few times. The rearrangement links TRBV5-1 to TRBJ2-1, with 9 bases lining up with TRBD2. After removal of 1 base from V and 2 bases from J, the junction contained 7 bases not matched to a gene. From germline, CDR1 is SGHRS and CDR2 YFSETQ. This CDR3 contains 17 residues. The CDR3 spells CASSLSTTSGTYNEQFF. DNA for the CDR3: TGCGCCAGCAGCTTGTCAACGACTAGCGGTACCTACAATGAGCAGTTCTTC. The full variable domain, in which reference TRBV5-1 and TRBJ2-1 provide the parts outside the CDR3, is KAGVTQTPRYLIKTRGQQVTLSCSPISGHRSVSWYQQTPGQGLQFLFEYFSETQRNKGNFPGRFSGRQFSNSRSEMNVSTLELGDSALYLCASSLSTTSGTYNEQFFGPGTRLTVL.

Here the CDR3 reads CSASKTSGGETQYF. CDR3 coding DNA: TGCAGTGCTAGTAAGACTAGCGGGGGAGAGACCCAGTACTTC. The V gene is TRBV20-1, the J gene TRBJ2-5, with TRBD2 identical over 12 bases. After removal of 3 bases from V and 4 bases from J, the junction contained 3 bases not matched to a gene. CDR3 size: 14 residues. The germline gives CDR1 DFQATT, CDR2 SNEGSKA (reference sequence).

The rearrangement links TRBV2 to TRBJ1-2; D is ambiguous. Germline V CDR1 and CDR2: SNHLY, FYNNEI. The CDR3 loop spans 12 amino acids. The V end was cut by 3 bases, the J end by 6 bases, with 8 bases between. Written as DNA, the CDR3 is TGTGCCAGCAGTGAGAGAGAGGATGGCTACACCTTC. Amino acid sequence: CASSEREDGYTF.

V gene TRBV25-1 combines with J gene TRBJ1-2, with D tentatively TRBD1 (5 bases). Germline V CDR1 and CDR2: MGHDK, SYGVNS. This CDR3 is 11 amino acids long. Trimming removed 8 bases from V and 4 bases from J, with 8 bases in between. CDR3 protein: CASGQGYGYTF. The CDR3 DNA reads as TGTGCCAGCGGCCAGGGCTATGGCTACACCTTC.

The V and J genes are TRBV7-2 and TRBJ2-1; the D gene is possibly TRBD2 (6 bases). This CDR3 comprises 16 residues. Per the germline V gene, CDR1 is SGHTA and CDR2 is FQGNSA. Deletions cut 5 bases from V and 3 bases from J, with 17 bases between. CDR3: CASSPPQGGNYNEQFF. The CDR3 DNA follows: TGTGCCAGCAGCCCCCCGCAGGGCGGGAACTACAATGAGCAGTTCTTC.

This chain uses TRBV2 with TRBJ1-2; TRBD1 might be the D (6 bases). The germline V gene encodes CDR1 SNHLY and CDR2 FYNNEI. This CDR3 contains 15 residues. Trimming took off 5 bases at V and 1 base at J, with 14 bases between the two ends. The CDR3 sequence is CASSYTDRDNYGYTF. In nucleotides, the CDR3 is TGTGCCAGCAGTTACACGGACAGAGATAACTATGGCTACACCTTC.

This rearrangement joins TRBV6-5 to TRBJ1-1; possibly TRBD1 for D (5 bases). V was pared by 6 bases and J by 12 bases, with 23 bases between. There are 14 residues in the CDR3. From germline, CDR1 is MNHEY and CDR2 SVGAGI. In DNA form, the CDR3 reads TGTGCCAGCAGCGAGGGACCCCACGCCACTGGATCTTTCTTT. It encodes CASSEGPHATGSFF.

The gene calls are TRBV5-1 and TRBJ2-7, with 9 bases matching TRBD1. Germline V gene sequence: CDR1 SGHRS, CDR2 YFSETQ. Trimming cost V 4 bases and J 0 bases; bases outside gene matches: 5. There are 15 residues in the CDR3. CDR3 DNA: TGCGCCAGCAGCGCACAGGGGGCCGGCTCCTACGAGCAGTACTTC. Translating it yields CASSAQGAGSYEQYF.

The genes are TRBV9 and TRBJ1-6; D is undetermined. The CDR3 loop spans 15 amino acids. V gave up 4 bases and J gave up 5 bases, with 13 bases separating them. The germline V gene encodes CDR1 SGDLS and CDR2 YYNGEE. The CDR3, as DNA: TGTGCCAGCAGCCAGTTGGGGATCGATAATTCACCCCTCCACTTT. It is translated as CASSQLGIDNSPLHF.

This sequence joins TRBV18 and TRBJ2-2; 8 bases match TRBD2. CDR1 and CDR2 from the germline V gene are KGHSH and LQKENI. V lost 0 bases, J lost 2 bases, and 8 bases stayed unmatched. There are 18 residues in the CDR3. CDR3 sequence reads: CASSPPSVAGYNTGELFF. The CDR3 region has the DNA TGTGCCAGCTCACCACCGTCGGTAGCGGGGTACAACACCGGGGAGCTGTTTTTT.

The chain combines TRBV9 with TRBJ1-3; D is perhaps TRBD1 (6 bases). V lost 0 bases and J lost 0, with 13 bases in between. This CDR3 comprises 17 residues. Per germline, CDR1 SGDLS and CDR2 YYNGEE. The CDR3 bases are TGTGCCAGCAGCGTAGATGGGGGCGCCTCCTCTGGAAACACCATATATTTT. This sequence encodes CASSVDGGASSGNTIYF.

The chain is built from TRBV27 and TRBJ2-1; TRBD1 might be the D (5 bases). CDR3 length: 17 residues. CDR1 and CDR2 from the germline V gene are MNHEY and SMNVEV (reference sequence). The V end lost 8 bases, the J end lost 2 bases, and 22 bases lay between the germline ends. CDR3 residues: CASSDILGGAPYNEQFF. The CDR3, as DNA: TGTGCCAGCTCGGATATCCTAGGTGGGGCCCCCTACAATGAGCAGTTCTTC.

The chain links TRBV7-8 to TRBJ2-7, with a tentative D call TRBD1 (5 bases). V was trimmed by 3 bases and J by 4 bases, leaving 13 bases between them. The CDR3 length is 14 residues. Looked up from germline, CDR1 is SGHVS and CDR2 is FQNEAQ. The CDR3 reads CASSFYFQGYEQYF. In DNA, the CDR3 is TGTGCCAGCAGCTTTTATTTCCAGGGTTACGAGCAGTACTTC.

V gene TRBV2 combines with J gene TRBJ1-2, with 8 bases fitting TRBD1. V lost 6 bases, J lost 4 bases, and 4 bases stayed unmatched. Germline V gives CDR1 SNHLY, CDR2 FYNNEI. The CDR3 covers 13 residues. The CDR3 sequence: CASRDRESYGYTF. The CDR3 DNA follows: TGTGCCAGCAGGGACAGGGAGAGCTATGGCTACACCTTC.

This clone occurred once. The V and J genes are TRBV6-6 and TRBJ1-5, with 10 bases aligning to TRBD1. The CDR3 has 15 amino acids. Germline V gene data show CDR1 as MNHNY and CDR2 as SVGAGI (reference sequence). The J segment lost 5 bases and the V segment lost 4 bases, leaving 5 bases of the junction unmatched. In DNA, the CDR3 is TGTGCCAGCAGTTGGACAGGGGGGCCCCATCAGCCCCAGCATTTT. This sequence encodes CASSWTGGPHQPQHF.

This chain connects TRBV7-8 to TRBJ2-1; D might be TRBD2 (6 bases). From germline, CDR1 is SGHVS and CDR2 FQNEAQ. V lost 2 bases, J lost 8 bases, and 13 bases lay in between. The CDR3 totals 14 residues. The CDR3 nucleotides read TGTGCCAGCAGCTTAATAACGGGAGTTCATGAGCAGTTCTTC. Translated: CASSLITGVHEQFF. The full variable domain, rest sourced from reference TRBV7-8 and TRBJ2-1, is GAGVSQSPRYKVAKRGQDVALRCDPISGHVSLFWYQQALGQGPEFLTYFQNEAQLDKSGLPSDRFFAERPEGSVSTLKIQRTQQEDSAVYLCASSLITGVHEQFFGPGTRLTVL.

The chain uses TRBV3-1 (or the pseudogene TRBV3-2) and TRBJ1-1; 8 bases agree with TRBD1. V dropped 2 bases and J dropped 3; count of bases not matched to a gene: 8. The CDR3 sequence is 16 residues long. Per the germline V gene, CDR1 is LGHDT and CDR2 is YNNKEL (reference sequence). The CDR3 loop reads CASSQPHRGGDTEAFF. In DNA, the CDR3 is TGTGCCAGCAGCCAACCCCACAGGGGGGGAGACACTGAAGCTTTCTTT.

The chain is built from TRBV5-1 and TRBJ1-5; D gene uncertain. CDR3 length equals 13 residues. The V and J ends lost 0 bases and 1 base respectively, with 2 bases between them. Germline V gene sequence: CDR1 SGHRS, CDR2 YFSETQ. This CDR3 is CASSLESNQPQHF. The CDR3 DNA follows: TGCGCCAGCAGCTTGGAGAGCAATCAGCCCCAGCATTTT.

This clone was detected only once. The J gene is TRBJ1-4, the V gene TRBV6-5, with a weak D call TRBD1 (6 bases). CDR3 length: 15 amino acids. Germline V gene sequence: CDR1 MNHEY, CDR2 SVGAGI. Trimming removed 4 bases from V and 7 bases from J, with 16 bases in between. The CDR3 sequence is CASSWEGRGTEKLFF. The CDR3 nucleotides are TGTGCCAGCAGTTGGGAGGGCAGGGGTACTGAAAAACTGTTTTTT.

The chain recombines TRBV11-3 with TRBJ2-5, with no clear D. CDR1 is SGHNT and CDR2 is YENEEA in the germline V gene. V was trimmed by 4 bases and J by 5 bases, leaving 8 bases between them. The CDR3 runs 12 residues. The CDR3: CASSSAQETQYF. CDR3 DNA sequence: TGTGCCAGCAGCTCCGCCCAGGAGACCCAGTACTTC.

This chain joins TRBV30 and TRBJ1-2; D is undetermined. The CDR3 sequence is 13 residues long. Trimming shortened V by 0 bases and J by 6 bases, and 11 bases separated the two germline ends. Germline-derived CDR1 and CDR2 are GTSNPN and SVGIG (reference sequence). CDR3 sequence: CAWSVYARDGYTF. CDR3 nucleotides: TGTGCCTGGAGTGTATACGCAAGGGATGGCTACACCTTC.

This chain links TRBV6-2 or TRBV6-3 with TRBJ2-7; 11 bases fit TRBD2. V was clipped by 4 bases and J by 1 base; unmatched bases: 3. The CDR3 runs to 15 residues. Germline values: CDR1 MNHEY, CDR2 SVGEGT. The DNA of the CDR3 is TGTGCCAGCAGTTCCCTAGCGGGGGGATCCTACGAGCAGTACGTC. As protein: CASSSLAGGSYEQYV.

V usage is TRBV25-1 and J usage is TRBJ1-2; D is undetermined. Germline V gene data show CDR1 as MGHDK and CDR2 as SYGVNS. The CDR3 has 15 amino acids. V shed 4 bases and J shed 4 bases, with 16 bases lying between them. CDR3 in DNA: TGTGCCAGCAGTGGACCCCTTTCAGAGGGCTATGGCTACACCTTC. It encodes CASSGPLSEGYGYTF.

The chain is built from TRBV9 and TRBJ2-5; 8 bases map to TRBD1. The CDR3 loop spans 15 amino acids. V lost 3 bases, J lost 5 bases, and 9 bases stayed unmatched. Germline V gene sequence: CDR1 SGDLS, CDR2 YYNGEE. In nucleotides, the CDR3 is TGTGCCAGCAGCGCACACCCAGGGGGCGGCGAGACCCAGTACTTC. It encodes CASSAHPGGGETQYF.

The chain has TRBV6-5 and TRBJ1-1, with D uncertain. V gave up 7 bases and J gave up 0 bases, with 9 bases separating them. Per the germline V gene, CDR1 is MNHEY and CDR2 is SVGAGI. This CDR3 is 13 amino acids long. This chain's CDR3 is CASNADLNTEAFF. CDR3 nucleotide sequence: TGTGCCAGCAACGCGGACCTGAACACTGAAGCTTTCTTT.